This passage covers 12 T cell receptor beta chains from one sample sequenced in a study of naive and memory T cell subsets. The SP2 primer and nested alpha and beta constant region primers amplified ligated cDNA in four rounds. One entry per CDR3 protein, called by TCRdb with MiXCR from the 5' RACE reads. The repertoire consists of more than 45,000 distinct CDR3 sequences, with approximately 6.6% occurring once and the leading ten covering 9% to 10%. The library had UMIs added by 3' ligation of an oligonucleotide to TCR cDNA. The receptors were sampled from a male donor in good health.

This chain uses TRBV5-1 with TRBJ2-1; a possible D gene is TRBD2 (5 bases). Looked up from germline, CDR1 is SGHRS and CDR2 is YFSETQ. Trimming cost V 3 bases and J 0 bases, with 10 bases left between them. The CDR3 covers 15 residues. The CDR3 loop reads CASSSLASSYNEQFF. CDR3 nucleotides: TGCGCCAGCAGCTCTTTAGCGAGCTCCTACAATGAGCAGTTCTTC.

This sequence joins TRBV20-1 and TRBJ2-1, with 11 bases fitting TRBD2. This CDR3 spans 15 amino acids. Trimming at V came to 4 bases and at J to 3 bases, leaving 5 bases not matched to a gene. Per germline, CDR1 DFQATT and CDR2 SNEGSKA (reference sequence). CDR3 in amino acids: CSATRTSGRYNEQFF. In DNA, the CDR3 is TGCAGTGCTACAAGGACTAGCGGGCGCTACAATGAGCAGTTCTTC.

This clonotype appeared many times. The chain carries TRBV3-1 and TRBJ2-2; possibly TRBD2 for D (6 bases). The CDR3 spans 14 residues. Trimming took off 3 bases at V and 4 bases at J, with 9 bases between the two ends. Looked up from germline, CDR1 is LGHDT and CDR2 is YNNKEL (reference sequence). CDR3 protein: CASSQQGGTGELFF. CDR3 DNA: TGTGCCAGCAGCCAGCAGGGAGGCACCGGGGAGCTGTTTTTT.

The gene calls are TRBV25-1 and TRBJ2-3; maybe TRBD2 (5 bases). CDR1 MGHDK and CDR2 SYGVNS come from the germline V gene. The CDR3 contains 16 residues. V lost 2 bases, J lost 9 bases, and 21 bases lay in between. CDR3 sequence reads: CASSEMPVTTRETQYF. The CDR3 nucleotides are TGTGCCAGCAGTGAAATGCCGGTAACCACTAGGGAGACGCAGTATTTT.

Ten or more counts support this clonotype. The chain couples TRBV2 to TRBJ1-5; TRBD1 aligns across 7 bases. CDR1 is SNHLY, CDR2 FYNNEI, per germline. The CDR3 runs 16 residues. J lost 4 bases, V lost 6 bases, and 12 bases had no gene match. CDR3 sequence reads: CASSHTDRKKNQPQHF. CDR3 sequence (DNA): TGTGCCAGCAGCCACACGGACAGGAAGAAAAATCAGCCCCAGCATTTT.

This clonotype was observed a few times. A much larger clone sits a single nucleotide away, making a read error possible. The J gene is TRBJ2-7, the V gene TRBV10-2, with 11 bases aligning to TRBD2. The CDR3 covers 13 residues. CDR1 and CDR2 (germline): WSHSY, SAAADI. V dropped 6 bases and J dropped 9; count of bases not matched to a gene: 7. CDR3: CASRELAGDGQYF. CDR3 DNA sequence: TGCGCCAGCAGGGAACTAGCGGGAGACGGGCAGTACTTC.

In this sample, this clonotype turned up a few times. The rearrangement uses TRBV10-3 and TRBJ2-1; perhaps TRBD2 as D (6 bases). The germline gives CDR1 ENHRY, CDR2 SYGVKD. The CDR3 loop spans 13 amino acids. V gave up 6 bases and J gave up 6 bases, with 12 bases separating them. The CDR3 sequence is CAIREGGPNEQFF. For the CDR3, the DNA is TGTGCCATCAGGGAGGGCGGACCCAATGAGCAGTTCTTC.

This clonotype was found many times. V usage is TRBV4-1 and J usage is TRBJ1-1, with D perhaps matching TRBD1 (5 bases). This CDR3 comprises 13 residues. V was clipped by 6 bases and J by 7 bases, with 15 bases between them. CDR1 MGHRA and CDR2 YSYEKL come from the germline V gene. CDR3 in amino acids: CASSWGPENEAFF. The DNA for the CDR3 is TGCGCCAGCAGTTGGGGACCAGAGAATGAAGCTTTCTTT.

This clonotype was seen more than once but under ten times. The chain carries TRBV13 and TRBJ1-3; tentatively, D is TRBD1 (6 bases). In germline, CDR1 is PRHDT, CDR2 FYEKMQ (reference sequence). This CDR3 has 14 amino acids. Deletions cut 3 bases from V and 6 bases from J, with 12 bases between. The CDR3 region is CASSLGRGINTIYF. CDR3 DNA sequence: TGTGCCAGCAGCTTGGGTAGGGGGATAAACACCATATATTTT.

This chain uses TRBV6-1 with TRBJ2-1, with 8 bases that match TRBD2. Germline CDR1 and CDR2: MNHNS and SASEGT. This CDR3 is built from 14 residues. Losses at the gene ends were 6 bases for V and 4 bases for J; bases not matched to a gene: 5. The CDR3 nucleotides are TGTGCCAGCAGAACCGGGAGGGATTACAATGAGCAGTTCTTC. This sequence encodes CASRTGRDYNEQFF.

Ten or more counts support this clonotype. The V call is TRBV20-1, the J call TRBJ1-1; 9 positions agree with TRBD1. Germline CDR1 reads DFQATT; CDR2 reads SNEGSKA (reference sequence). The CDR3 covers 13 residues. V dropped 5 bases and J dropped 9; count of bases not matched to a gene: 10. CDR3 DNA sequence: TGCAGTGCTGGAACAGGGGGCGCGTTGAAAGCTTTCTTT. Its protein product is CSAGTGGALKAFF.

This clonotype appeared a few times. This chain connects TRBV6-2 or TRBV6-3 to TRBJ2-4; either TRBD1 or TRBD2 may supply D (5 bases each). The germline CDR1 and CDR2 sequences are MNHEY and SVGEGT. The germline V and J ends were trimmed by 5 bases and 0 bases, with 8 bases remaining between them. CDR3 size: 14 residues. The CDR3 protein is CASSTGTAKNIQYF. The CDR3 DNA reads as TGTGCCAGCAGTACCGGGACAGCCAAAAACATTCAGTACTTC.